This entry lists 30 T cell receptor beta chains sequenced from one sample in a study of shared T cell receptors in the human thymus. Assay used: immunoSEQ multiplex PCR; TCRdb lists only in-frame clones, some missing. The sample lists 630,000 or so clones, approximately 87% occurring once. The same sample was also used in a study of human thymus T cells.

The sequenced sample consisted of thymocytes. The origin of the receptors is a boy in the first two years of life with a congenital heart defect.

J is TRBJ2-7 and V is TRBV7-9, with D possibly being TRBD2 (6 bases). Germline loops: CDR1 SEHNR, CDR2 FQNEAQ (reference sequence). V was shortened by 3 bases and J by 2 bases, with 11 bases between the two germline ends. The length of the CDR3 is 14 residues. The CDR3 region is CASSLAGGAYEQYF. CDR3 DNA sequence: TGTGCCAGCAGCTTGGCCGGGGGTGCCTACGAGCAGTACTTC.

In this sample, this clone turned up once. The chain is built from TRBV19 and TRBJ2-7, with a weak D call TRBD2 (5 bases). This CDR3 is 14 amino acids long. The ends were cut back, 6 bases at V and 3 bases at J, with 15 bases in the middle. In germline, CDR1 is LNHDA, CDR2 SQIVND (reference sequence). In nucleotides, the CDR3 is TGTGCCAGTAGCCGAGGACTTTTTATCTACGAGCAGTACTTC. It encodes CASSRGLFIYEQYF.

The chain joins TRBV23-1 to TRBJ1-2, with unresolved D. TRBV23-1 is designated an ORF whose function remains uncertain. The CDR3 has 15 amino acids. V gave up 3 bases and J gave up 2 bases, with 13 bases separating them. The CDR3 DNA sequence: TGCGCCAGCAGTCAGAGGCAGAGACTAAACTATGGCTACACCTTC. Translation gives CASSQRQRLNYGYTF.

The chain recombines TRBV30 with TRBJ2-7, with a possible D match to TRBD1 (5 bases). This CDR3 is 15 amino acids long. CDR1 and CDR2 (germline): GTSNPN, SVGIG (reference sequence). Trimming took 1 base from V and 2 from J, leaving 15 bases between them. This chain's CDR3 is CAWSEQKGLAYEQYF. CDR3 in DNA: TGTGCCTGGAGTGAACAGAAGGGGCTTGCCTACGAGCAGTACTTC.

This clone was counted only a few times. Different DNA sequences within this sample yield the same CDR3. This chain connects TRBV5-1 to TRBJ2-7; D unresolved. Germline assignment: CDR1 SGHRS and CDR2 YFSETQ. V was clipped by 0 bases and J by 2 bases, with 6 bases between them. The CDR3 loop spans 13 amino acids. CDR3 DNA: TGCGCCAGCAGCTTGGACAGTACCTACGAGCAGTACTTC. Protein sequence: CASSLDSTYEQYF.

This clone was counted a single time. The chain links TRBV7-8 to TRBJ2-3, with D possibly being TRBD1 (6 bases). The CDR3 covers 15 residues. Germline V lookup: CDR1 SGHVS, CDR2 FQNEAQ. V lost 4 bases and J lost 0, with 11 bases in between. CDR3 region: CASSSVGASTDTQYF. The CDR3 DNA reads as TGTGCCAGCAGCTCCGTGGGGGCCAGCACAGATACGCAGTATTTT.

The chain joins TRBV19 to TRBJ1-2; 7 positions agree with TRBD1. Germline V gene lookup returns CDR1 LNHDA and CDR2 SQIVND (reference sequence). The V and J ends lost 6 bases and 2 bases, in that order; junction bases with no gene match: 6. The CDR3 contains 14 residues. The CDR3 nucleotides are TGTGCCAGTAGCGACAGGGAGGCGAACTATGGCTACACCTTC. Amino acids: CASSDREANYGYTF.

The J gene is TRBJ1-2, the V gene TRBV2; D not resolved. Germline values: CDR1 SNHLY, CDR2 FYNNEI. CDR3 length: 14 amino acids. V was pared by 0 bases and J by 4 bases, with 9 bases between. CDR3 bases: TGTGCCAGCAGTGAAGCGCGGGCTGTCTATGGCTACACCTTC. Protein product: CASSEARAVYGYTF.

This clone appeared once. The chain links TRBV28 to TRBJ2-1; 12 bases are shared with TRBD2. The junction had 15 bases not matched to a gene; V was cut back by 4 bases and J by 2 bases. The CDR3 length is 20 residues. Germline CDR1 and CDR2: MDHEN and SYDVKM. CDR3 in amino acids: CASSSSTSGRSDRPYNEQFF. Here the CDR3 DNA reads TGTGCCAGCAGTTCCTCGACTAGCGGGAGATCCGATCGACCCTACAATGAGCAGTTCTTC.

V gene TRBV27 combines with J gene TRBJ2-7; 13 nucleotides match TRBD2. In germline, CDR1 is MNHEY, CDR2 SMNVEV (reference sequence). The CDR3 has 14 residues. After removal of 5 bases from V and 5 bases from J, the junction contained 3 bases not matched to a gene. The DNA for the CDR3 is TGTGCCAGCAGTCGGACTAGCGGGAGTGACGAGCAGTACTTC. Residues: CASSRTSGSDEQYF.

CDR3 residues: CASSQGSLDRGTCGYTF. CDR3 sequence (DNA): TGCGCCAGCAGCCAAGGAAGTTTGGACAGGGGGACTTGTGGCTACACCTTC. V gene TRBV4-3 combines with J gene TRBJ1-2; 10 bases agree with TRBD1. The ends lost 1 base at V and 7 bases at J; junction bases unmatched: 12. Germline V lookup: CDR1 LGHNA, CDR2 YSLEER. The CDR3 is 17 residues long.

The chain links TRBV5-5 to TRBJ1-5; TRBD1 matches 10 bases. Trimming cost V 3 bases and J 4 bases; bases outside gene matches: 1. Germline CDR1 and CDR2: SGHKS and YYEKEE (reference sequence). The CDR3 spans 14 residues. CDR3: CASSWGQGNQPQHF. As DNA, the CDR3 is TGTGCCAGCAGCTGGGGACAGGGGAATCAGCCCCAGCATTTT.

The chain uses TRBV6-1 and TRBJ2-1; TRBD2 agrees at 10 bases. The trim removed 6 bases at V and 0 bases at J, leaving 2 bases unmatched. Germline CDR1 is MNHNS and CDR2 is SASEGT. The CDR3 covers 15 residues. This chain's CDR3 is CASRGLACSYNEQFF. The DNA of the CDR3 is TGTGCCAGCAGGGGACTAGCGTGCTCCTACAATGAGCAGTTCTTC.

V gene TRBV5-3 combines with J gene TRBJ2-3; possibly TRBD2 for D (5 bases). TRBV5-3 belongs to the ORF category, with a function that is uncertain. The CDR3 extends over 14 amino acids. With 1 base removed from V and 2 bases from J, the gap between germline ends came to 8 bases. The CDR3 protein is CARSLRGATDTQYF. CDR3 DNA sequence: TGTGCCAGAAGCTTGCGGGGAGCCACAGATACGCAGTATTTT.

This chain uses TRBV20-1 with TRBJ1-1, with D unclear. The length of the CDR3 is 11 residues. Looked up from germline, CDR1 is DFQATT and CDR2 is SNEGSKA (reference sequence). V shed 8 bases and J shed 1 base, with 8 bases lying between them. In DNA, the CDR3 is TGCAGTCTAACCCGGAACACTGAAGCTTTCTTT. This sequence encodes CSLTRNTEAFF.

The V call is TRBV27, the J call TRBJ1-5; D gene uncertain. The CDR3 contains 16 residues. CDR1 MNHEY and CDR2 SMNVEV come from the germline V gene (reference sequence). Trimming removed 0 bases at V and 0 bases at J, with 9 bases between. The CDR3 sequence is CASSLSASVSNQPQHF. CDR3 sequence (DNA): TGTGCCAGCAGTTTATCAGCCAGCGTTAGCAATCAGCCCCAGCATTTT.

The chain joins TRBV20-1 to TRBJ2-7; a possible D gene is TRBD2 (5 bases). V was trimmed by 4 bases and J by 7 bases, leaving 8 bases between them. Germline loops: CDR1 DFQATT, CDR2 SNEGSKA (reference sequence). The CDR3 totals 10 residues. The CDR3 spells CSAIWREQYF. CDR3 nucleotide sequence: TGCAGTGCTATATGGAGGGAGCAGTACTTC.

The sample holds one count of this clone. The J gene is TRBJ1-1, the V gene TRBV19; 9 nucleotides agree with TRBD1. V was pared by 1 base and J by 7 bases, with 4 bases of the junction left unmatched. Germline CDR1 reads LNHDA; CDR2 reads SQIVND (reference sequence). The CDR3 sequence is 14 residues long. The CDR3 is CASSIGDRVGEAFF. In DNA, the CDR3 is TGTGCCAGTAGTATAGGGGACAGGGTCGGTGAAGCTTTCTTT.

This chain joins TRBV5-6 and TRBJ1-1, with a tentative D call TRBD1 (6 bases). The CDR3 extends over 15 amino acids. Deletions cut 4 bases from V and 2 bases from J, with 15 bases between. CDR1 and CDR2 from the germline V gene are SGHDT and YYEEEE. As DNA, the CDR3 is TGTGCCAGCAGCGTGCTGGGGGGGCGAAACACTGAAGCTTTCTTT. Encoded protein: CASSVLGGRNTEAFF.

The chain links TRBV4-3 to TRBJ2-1; D gene ambiguous. Germline V gives CDR1 LGHNA, CDR2 YSLEER. V was clipped by 1 base and J by 5 bases, with 15 bases between them. CDR3 length equals 16 residues. The CDR3 spells CASSQVNSETDNEQFF. The DNA of the CDR3 is TGCGCCAGCAGCCAAGTTAACTCTGAAACGGACAATGAGCAGTTCTTC.

The chain links TRBV5-1 to TRBJ1-1; possible D gene TRBD1, 6 bases. The CDR3 is 16 amino acids. The germline V and J ends were trimmed by 0 bases and 1 base, with 13 bases remaining between them. In germline, CDR1 is SGHRS, CDR2 YFSETQ. The CDR3 here is CASSLGWGHWNTEAFF. In DNA form, the CDR3 reads TGCGCCAGCAGCTTGGGGTGGGGGCATTGGAACACTGAAGCTTTCTTT.

The rearrangement joins TRBV7-6 to TRBJ1-1; 7 positions match TRBD1. V gave up 5 bases and J gave up 4 bases; unmatched junction bases: 7. The CDR3 totals 14 residues. Germline V gene data show CDR1 as SGHVS and CDR2 as FNYEAQ. Written as DNA, the CDR3 is TGTGCCAGCAGCCACGACAGGGATCTCACTGAAGCTTTCTTT. Its protein product is CASSHDRDLTEAFF.

The CDR3: CAISDRGSSSEAGNTEAFF. The CDR3 DNA is TGTGCCATCAGTGACCGGGGTTCGTCGTCCGAGGCTGGGAACACTGAAGCTTTCTTT. V usage is TRBV10-3 and J usage is TRBJ1-1; D unclear. The germline gives CDR1 ENHRY, CDR2 SYGVKD. Trimming removed 3 bases from V and 1 base from J, with 24 bases in between. This CDR3 is built from 19 residues.

The V call is TRBV28, the J call TRBJ1-6; D perhaps matches TRBD1 (5 bases). Germline V lookup: CDR1 MDHEN, CDR2 SYDVKM. The V gene lost 3 bases and the J gene lost 9 bases, with 15 bases spanning the gap. The CDR3 covers 15 residues. The CDR3 DNA reads TGTGCCAGCAGTTTTAGGGGTCATGTCGGTTCACCCCTCCACTTT. This sequence encodes CASSFRGHVGSPLHF.

This sequence joins TRBV28 and TRBJ2-1; 12 bases are shared with TRBD2. J gave up 5 bases and V 9 bases, and 5 bases lay outside the gene matches. CDR1 MDHEN and CDR2 SYDVKM come from the germline V gene. The CDR3 spans 14 residues. The CDR3: CASLAGGGDNEQFF. CDR3 in DNA: TGTGCCAGTCTAGCGGGAGGGGGGGACAATGAGCAGTTCTTC.

The CDR3: CASSPHRDSGNYEQYF. The CDR3 nucleotides read TGCGCCAGCAGCCCTCACCGGGACAGTGGTAACTACGAGCAGTACTTC. This chain joins TRBV5-1 and TRBJ2-7; 7 bases are shared with TRBD1. From germline, CDR1 is SGHRS and CDR2 YFSETQ. The CDR3 sequence is 16 residues long. Losses at the gene ends were 4 bases for V and 3 bases for J; bases not matched to a gene: 13.

On this clone: This CDR3 is also generated by other DNA sequences in the sample. The chain is built from TRBV28 and TRBJ2-3; TRBD2 matches 11 bases. From germline, CDR1 is MDHEN and CDR2 SYDVKM. Germline trimming cut 2 bases from V and 5 bases from J; bases unmatched to any gene: 0. The CDR3 spans 14 residues. CDR3 nucleotides: TGTGCCAGCAGTTTAGGACTAGCGGGAGATACGCAGTATTTT. Residues: CASSLGLAGDTQYF.

The chain links TRBV28 to TRBJ1-2, with D unclear. This CDR3 region has 11 residues. Germline V gives CDR1 MDHEN, CDR2 SYDVKM. The V end lost 6 bases, the J end lost 4 bases, and 6 bases lay between the germline ends. The CDR3 here is CASRELYGYTF. The CDR3 nucleotides are TGTGCCAGCAGGGAGCTCTATGGCTACACCTTC.

This chain links TRBV25-1 with TRBJ1-4; tentatively, D is TRBD1 (6 bases). Germline values: CDR1 MGHDK, CDR2 SYGVNS. There are 13 residues in the CDR3. V lost 3 bases, J lost 8 bases, and 10 bases lay in between. The CDR3 DNA reads TGTGCCAGCAGTGAGGGACATTTCGAAAAACTGTTTTTT. This gives the protein CASSEGHFEKLFF.

The chain joins TRBV6-5 to TRBJ1-1; 7 nucleotides align to TRBD1. The CDR3 sequence is 15 residues long. Germline loops: CDR1 MNHEY, CDR2 SVGAGI. Trimming cost V 0 bases and J 1 base; bases outside gene matches: 2. CDR3 in amino acids: CASSYSYRGNTEAFF. The CDR3 DNA reads as TGTGCCAGCAGTTACTCGTACAGGGGGAACACTGAAGCTTTCTTT.